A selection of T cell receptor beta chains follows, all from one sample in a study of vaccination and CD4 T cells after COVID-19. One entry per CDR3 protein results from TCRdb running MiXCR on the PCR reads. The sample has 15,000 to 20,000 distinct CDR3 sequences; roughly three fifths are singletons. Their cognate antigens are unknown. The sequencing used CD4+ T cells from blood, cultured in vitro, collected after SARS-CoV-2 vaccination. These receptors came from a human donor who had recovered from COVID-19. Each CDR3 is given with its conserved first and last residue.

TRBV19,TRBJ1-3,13,CASSNLSGNTIYF
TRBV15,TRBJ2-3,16,CATSRDQGARTDTQYF
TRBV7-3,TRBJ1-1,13,CASSLRGSSEAFF
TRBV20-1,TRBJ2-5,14,CSASHPGGEETQYF
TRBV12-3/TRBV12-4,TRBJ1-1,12,CASSPGQPEAFF
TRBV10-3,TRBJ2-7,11,CAISVGYEQYF
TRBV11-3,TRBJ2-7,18,CASRNDELGSGQSYEQYF
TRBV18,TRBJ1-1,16,CASSPLPTGGVTEAFF
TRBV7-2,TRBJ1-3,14,CASSLYGPGNTIYF
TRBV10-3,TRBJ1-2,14,CAITKTGTGDGYTF
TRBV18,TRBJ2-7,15,CASSLDSGGPYEQYF
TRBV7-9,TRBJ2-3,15,CASRINRGITDTQYF
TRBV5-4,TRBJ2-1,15,CASSLVASPRHEQFF
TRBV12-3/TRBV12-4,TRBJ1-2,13,CASSPDRNYGYTF